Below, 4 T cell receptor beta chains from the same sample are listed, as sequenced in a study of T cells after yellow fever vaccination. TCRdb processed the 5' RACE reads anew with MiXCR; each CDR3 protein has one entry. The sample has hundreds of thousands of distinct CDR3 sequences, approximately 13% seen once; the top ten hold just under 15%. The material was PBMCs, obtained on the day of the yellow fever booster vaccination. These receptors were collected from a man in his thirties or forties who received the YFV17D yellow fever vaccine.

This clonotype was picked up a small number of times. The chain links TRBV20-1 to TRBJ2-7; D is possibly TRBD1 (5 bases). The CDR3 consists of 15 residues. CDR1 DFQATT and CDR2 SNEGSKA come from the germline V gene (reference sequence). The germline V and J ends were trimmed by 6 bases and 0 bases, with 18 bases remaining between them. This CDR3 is CSAPRKGPYSYEQYF. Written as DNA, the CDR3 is TGCAGTGCCCCCAGGAAGGGGCCCTACTCCTACGAGCAGTACTTC.

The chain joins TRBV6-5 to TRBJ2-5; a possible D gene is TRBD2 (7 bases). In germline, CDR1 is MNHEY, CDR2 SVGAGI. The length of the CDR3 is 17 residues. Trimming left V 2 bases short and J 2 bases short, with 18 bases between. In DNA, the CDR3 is TGTGCCAGCAGTTACCCCCTTGGGGGGGCCCCACAAGAGACCCAGTACTTC. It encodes CASSYPLGGAPQETQYF.

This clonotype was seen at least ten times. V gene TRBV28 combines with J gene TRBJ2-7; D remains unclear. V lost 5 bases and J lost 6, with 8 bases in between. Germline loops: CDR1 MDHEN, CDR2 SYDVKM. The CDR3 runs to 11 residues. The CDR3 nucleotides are TGTGCCAGCAGTCCAGGACCCGAGCAGTACTTC. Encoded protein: CASSPGPEQYF.

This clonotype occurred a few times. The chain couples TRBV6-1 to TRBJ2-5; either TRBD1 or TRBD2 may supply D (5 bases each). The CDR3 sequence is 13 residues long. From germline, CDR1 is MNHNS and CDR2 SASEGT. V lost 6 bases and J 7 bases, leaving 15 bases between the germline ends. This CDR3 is CASRNTGGGTQYF. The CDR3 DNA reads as TGTGCCAGCAGAAATACAGGAGGCGGGACCCAGTACTTC.